This T cell receptor beta chain is drawn from a study of T cell responses to AZD1222 COVID-19 vaccine. Study-wide background: Pooled together were second doses at about 4 or about 12 weeks. Whole-study findings and limits: Unmutated regions of variants are reportedly targeted by nearly half of spike-specific TCRs. Repertoires were obtained only post-peak T cell response. Clonal diversity may have been underestimated, and the donors were mostly white British, with more females than males.

This clone is a singleton in its sample. What it binds is unknown. Per the germline V gene, CDR1 is SGHNT and CDR2 is YYREEE (reference sequence). This CDR3 contains 12 residues. V lost 3 bases and J lost 6, with 10 bases in between. The repertoire was sequenced with immunoSEQ multiplex PCR; TCRdb's copy has only in-frame clones and lacks some. The data hold some 120,000 clones, with roughly 90% observed a single time. The input for sequencing was peripheral blood, taken on day 0 of AZD1222 vaccination. The TCR originated in an adult in good health. V is TRBV5-4 and J is TRBJ2-7, with D hard to call. CDR3 residues: CASSYHGREQYF. CDR3 bases: TGTGCCAGCAGCTACCACGGGCGCGAGCAGTACTTC.